The table lists the clone carrying this T cell receptor beta chain with many counts. No antigen is known for it. The sample is drawn from a study of T cell repertoires in cytomegalovirus infection. In the study overall: It can be stated that public TCR beta signatures indicated CMV infection as well as a matching HLA type. Regarding the study as a whole: In two of eight donors, the top clonotype was HLA-C-restricted CMV-specific. People with CMV and the relevant HLA were identified by cumulative public TCR beta family frequency.

Using its own MiXCR run on the reads, TCRdb lists one record per CDR3 protein. Of 600,000 to 800,000 distinct CDR3 sequences in the sample, 20% to 30% are singletons; the top ten hold roughly 8%. The CDR3 runs to 14 residues. V lost 3 bases, J lost 0 bases, and 7 bases lay in between. In germline, CDR1 is SEHNR, CDR2 FQNEAQ (reference sequence). The chain has TRBV7-9 and TRBJ2-3, with no clear D. The sequencing input was CD8+ T cells from PBMCs. The sequence was obtained from a human donor in good health (CMV status not recorded). Some clones in this sample may be carry-over from other donors' samples. The CDR3 DNA is TGTGCCAGCAGCTTTGAAGGTAGCACAGATACGCAGTATTTT. Encoded protein: CASSFEGSTDTQYF.